The T cell receptor beta chain described here comes from a study of CD8 T cells in ankylosing spondylitis. Per germline, CDR1 SGHAT and CDR2 FQNNGV. The germline V and J ends were trimmed by 5 bases and 0 bases, with 10 bases remaining between them. CDR3 length equals 14 residues. One entry per CDR3 protein, called by TCRdb with MiXCR from the 5' RACE reads. The table shows approximately 440,000 distinct CDR3 sequences, with under 20% occurring only once. This clonotype has a handful of counts. Its cognate antigen is unknown. Study conclusions and caveats: Blood from ankylosing spondylitis patients appeared to carry a characteristic eight-variant TCR beta motif. Several of the motif variants were reported before in synovial fluid and blood from reactive arthritis.

This TCR derives from a male donor with ankylosing spondylitis. The sequencing sample was made of blood, either unsorted or a sorted T cell fraction (not recorded which). This chain uses TRBV11-2 with TRBJ2-5; a possible D gene is TRBD1 (5 bases). The CDR3 region has the DNA TGTGCCAGCAGCCGAGCAGGGAACCAAGAGACCCAGTACTTC. Residues: CASSRAGNQETQYF.